This T cell receptor (beta chain) was sequenced in a study of T-cell reconstitution after alpha-beta-depleted transplantation in children. Unique molecular identifiers were used in preparing the TCRbeta library. TCRdb re-called the PCR reads through MiXCR, storing one row per CDR3 protein. The sample carries 350,000 to 400,000 distinct CDR3 sequences, about an eighth recorded once. Trimming cost V 3 bases and J 1 base, with 13 bases left between them. This CDR3 contains 15 residues. The germline V gene has CDR1 SGDLS and CDR2 YYNGEE. A few counts support this clonotype. The receptor was derived from a human donor who donated a stem cell graft to a child with Fanconi anemia. The material sequenced was PBMCs, taken from the stem cell graft. The V call is TRBV9, the J call TRBJ1-2; a possible D gene is TRBD1 (5 bases). CDR3 amino acids: CASSALGRNNYGYTF. The CDR3 DNA follows: TGTGCCAGCAGCGCCCTGGGGCGAAATAACTATGGCTACACCTTC.